The next 17 T cell receptor beta chains were all read from a single sample in a study of human thymus T cells. Sequencing used immunoSEQ multiplex PCR; TCRdb keeps in-frame clones, though not all of them. The sample records about 78,000 clones, approximately 97% being singletons. Thymus pieces cut out during corrective heart surgery were the tissue that was used. Sequencing was done on a sample of thymus tissue. The source of these receptors is a boy less than two years old with a congenital heart defect but otherwise immunologically healthy.

This clone was counted a single time. The chain is built from TRBV5-1 and TRBJ1-2; 9 bases are shared with TRBD1. Germline V gene lookup returns CDR1 SGHRS and CDR2 YFSETQ. Trimming removed 0 bases from V and 2 bases from J; junction bases left unmatched: 2. This CDR3 contains 15 residues. The CDR3 nucleotides read TGCGCCAGCAGCTTGGGGGGACAGGGCAACTATGGCTACACCTTC. This encodes CASSLGGQGNYGYTF.

This chain joins TRBV9 and TRBJ2-1; TRBD2 matches 9 bases. Germline V CDR1 and CDR2: SGDLS, YYNGEE. With 3 bases clipped from V and 2 bases from J, the junction kept 6 bases outside the gene matches. The CDR3 has 16 amino acids. The CDR3 bases are TGTGCCAGCAGCGCCCCCGGGACTAGCCCCTACAATGAGCAGTTCTTC. It translates to CASSAPGTSPYNEQFF.

The chain joins TRBV19 to TRBJ1-1, with 7 bases aligning to TRBD1. Per the germline V gene, CDR1 is LNHDA and CDR2 is SQIVND (reference sequence). The CDR3 sequence is 16 residues long. The V and J ends lost 6 bases and 5 bases, in that order; junction bases with no gene match: 15. The CDR3 bases are TGTGCCAGTAGCCCACAAGGGGAGGGGGCATGGACTGAAGCTTTCTTT. Its protein product is CASSPQGEGAWTEAFF.

The chain uses TRBV7-2 and TRBJ2-7; TRBD2 aligns across 14 bases. V was clipped by 10 bases and J by 11 bases; unmatched bases: 7. Germline V lookup: CDR1 SGHTA, CDR2 FQGNSA. This CDR3 is built from 12 residues. In DNA form, the CDR3 reads TGTGCCAACGGACTAGCGGGGGGTAAAAAGTACTTC. It encodes CANGLAGGKKYF.

The chain couples TRBV27 to TRBJ2-7; D may be TRBD2 (6 bases). The V end lost 7 bases, the J end lost 4 bases, and 14 bases lay between the germline ends. The length of the CDR3 is 13 residues. Germline V gene lookup returns CDR1 MNHEY and CDR2 SMNVEV (reference sequence). The CDR3 DNA reads as TGTGCCAGCAAGCGGGTAGCGGATTACGAGCAGTACTTC. Protein sequence: CASKRVADYEQYF.

This chain links TRBV6-4 with TRBJ2-1, with 7 bases lining up with TRBD2. V lost 7 bases and J lost 2; bases outside the gene matches: 5. Germline V lookup: CDR1 MRHNA, CDR2 SNTAGT. CDR3 length: 14 amino acids. DNA of the CDR3: TGTGCCAGCATCAAAGCGGGACCCTACAATGAGCAGTTCTTC. Protein sequence: CASIKAGPYNEQFF.

This chain joins TRBV29-1 and TRBJ1-4; TRBD1 is a possible D gene (5 bases). Germline CDR1 and CDR2: SQVTM and ANQGSEA. The CDR3 contains 12 residues. Trimming took off 4 bases at V and 7 bases at J, with 10 bases between the two ends. CDR3: CSVGGAGEKLFF. The CDR3 DNA follows: TGCAGCGTTGGCGGGGCTGGTGAAAAACTGTTTTTT. The variable domain in full, with the rest retrieved from reference TRBV29-1 and TRBJ1-4, is SAVISQKPSRDICQRGTSLTIQCQVDSQVTMMFWYRQQPGQSLTLIATANQGSEATYESGFVIDKFPISRPNLTFSTLTVSNMSPEDSSIYLCSVGGAGEKLFFGSGTQLSVL.

V usage is TRBV19 and J usage is TRBJ1-1, with 9 bases aligning to TRBD1. The CDR3 is 15 residues long. The germline gives CDR1 LNHDA, CDR2 SQIVND (reference sequence). The ends lost 5 bases at V and 8 bases at J; junction bases unmatched: 12. CDR3 residues: CASSQPRTGVLEAFF. For the CDR3, the DNA is TGTGCCAGTAGTCAACCCAGGACAGGGGTCTTAGAAGCTTTCTTT.

V usage is TRBV14 and J usage is TRBJ2-7, with D unresolved. The length of the CDR3 is 12 residues. Trimming stripped 8 bases from V and 2 bases from J, with 10 bases between. Germline V lookup: CDR1 SGHDN, CDR2 FVKESK. The CDR3: CASSTVAYEQYF. The CDR3 bases are TGTGCCAGCTCAACCGTGGCCTACGAGCAGTACTTC.

The genes are TRBV28 and TRBJ2-3, with 8 bases lining up with TRBD2. From germline, CDR1 is MDHEN and CDR2 SYDVKM. This CDR3 is built from 19 residues. V was pared by 2 bases and J by 1 base, with 14 bases of the junction left unmatched. CDR3 amino acids: CASSLGTNWTSSRTDTQYF. The CDR3 DNA sequence: TGTGCCAGCAGTTTAGGGACCAATTGGACTAGCAGCCGCACAGATACGCAGTATTTT.

The chain uses TRBV27 and TRBJ2-1, with 10 bases aligning to TRBD2. The CDR3 length is 16 residues. The germline CDR1 and CDR2 sequences are MNHEY and SMNVEV (reference sequence). V dropped 3 bases and J dropped 0; count of bases not matched to a gene: 2. The CDR3 coding sequence is TGTGCCAGCAGTTTGAGCGGGGGGGTCTCCTACAATGAGCAGTTCTTC. The encoded protein is CASSLSGGVSYNEQFF.

The rearrangement joins TRBV19 to TRBJ2-2; 13 nucleotides match TRBD2. With V trimmed by 10 bases and J by 7 bases, 9 bases remained unmatched. In germline, CDR1 is LNHDA, CDR2 SQIVND (reference sequence). This CDR3 contains 15 residues. CDR3 bases: TGTGCCACCTCACTAGCGGGAGGGCGTGGCGGGGAGCTGTTTTTT. It translates to CATSLAGGRGGELFF. Supplemented by reference TRBV19 and TRBJ2-2, the full variable domain reads DGGITQSPKYLFRKEGQNVTLSCEQNLNHDAMYWYRQDPGQGLRLIYYSQIVNDFQKGDIAEGYSVSREKKESFPLTVTSAQKNPTAFYLCATSLAGGRGGELFFGEGSRLTVL.

The chain employs TRBV11-2 and TRBJ2-1, with D possibly TRBD1 on 6 matching bases. Germline lookup yields CDR1 SGHAT and CDR2 FQNNGV. Trimming took off 2 bases at V and 4 bases at J, with 24 bases between the two ends. This CDR3 is 19 amino acids long. The CDR3 sequence: CASSLNPHRVAHQYNEQFF. In nucleotides, the CDR3 is TGTGCCAGCAGCTTAAATCCCCACAGGGTAGCCCATCAGTACAATGAGCAGTTCTTC.

This chain joins TRBV28 and TRBJ2-5; D is uncertain. The ends were cut back, 5 bases at V and 5 bases at J, with 6 bases in the middle. The CDR3 has 11 residues. Germline CDR1 and CDR2: MDHEN and SYDVKM. CDR3 in amino acids: CASSQWETQYF. As DNA, the CDR3 is TGTGCCAGCAGTCAGTGGGAGACCCAGTACTTC.

This chain uses TRBV7-8 with TRBJ2-6; 10 bases line up with TRBD1. V was clipped by 2 bases and J by 15 bases; unmatched bases: 13. CDR3 length: 16 amino acids. Germline V gene sequence: CDR1 SGHVS, CDR2 FQNEAQ. The CDR3 loop reads CASSLPGQGDLSSLTF. CDR3 bases: TGTGCCAGCAGCTTACCCGGACAGGGGGACCTATCTAGCCTGACTTTC.

The chain recombines TRBV19 with TRBJ2-4; 7 bases align to TRBD2. Looked up from germline, CDR1 is LNHDA and CDR2 is SQIVND (reference sequence). V trimming: 5 bases; J trimming: 1 base; junction bases outside the gene matches: 2. The CDR3 has 14 amino acids. The CDR3 region is CASSLGGAKNIQYF. The CDR3 DNA reads as TGTGCCAGTAGTCTGGGAGGGGCCAAAAACATTCAGTACTTC.

The genes are TRBV25-1 and TRBJ1-1; TRBD1 matches at 8 bases. Germline-derived CDR1 and CDR2 are MGHDK and SYGVNS. This CDR3 is 16 amino acids long. J lost 2 bases, V lost 3 bases, and 8 bases had no gene match. CDR3 coding DNA: TGTGCCAGCAGTGATGGGACAGGCGGTTTTAACACTGAAGCTTTCTTT. Amino acid sequence: CASSDGTGGFNTEAFF.